The 10 T cell receptor beta chains in this list originate from one sample, sequenced in a study of OX40 agonist ivuxolimab in advanced cancers. Repertoires were generated with immunoSEQ multiplex PCR, while TCRdb's copy carries only in-frame clones and drops some. In the table there are approximately 35,000 clones, about 85% of which are singletons. The starting material was CD4+ or CD8+ T cells sorted from blood, obtained in a trial of the OX40 agonist ivuxolimab. These receptors were taken from an adult with an advanced solid tumor such as melanoma, head and neck, liver or kidney cancer.

The chain has TRBV6-1 and TRBJ2-3; D might be TRBD1 (5 bases). V gave up 2 bases and J gave up 6 bases, with 15 bases separating them. Germline CDR1 reads MNHNS; CDR2 reads SASEGT. This CDR3 comprises 15 residues. CDR3 sequence: CASSETDIFRDTQYF. The CDR3, as DNA: TGTGCCAGCAGTGAAACGGACATTTTTCGGGATACGCAGTATTTT.

The chain carries TRBV15 and TRBJ1-5; D is unresolved. Trimming left V 1 base short and J 7 bases short, with 8 bases between. Germline V gene data show CDR1 as LNHNV and CDR2 as YYDKDF (reference sequence). The CDR3 sequence is 13 residues long. CDR3 bases: TGTGCCACCAGCAGAGGCGAGCGGCAGCCCCAGCATTTT. It codes for CATSRGERQPQHF.

This rearrangement joins TRBV11-2 to TRBJ2-5; 7 nucleotides line up with TRBD2. The CDR3 totals 17 residues. V lost 0 bases to trimming and J lost 3 bases; unmatched junction nucleotides: 10. CDR1 is SGHAT, CDR2 FQNNGV, per germline. CDR3 in amino acids: CASSLESWSGVKETQYF. CDR3 sequence (DNA): TGTGCCAGCAGCTTAGAGTCATGGAGCGGGGTAAAAGAGACCCAGTACTTC. The full variable domain, with the rest looked up from reference TRBV11-2 and TRBJ2-5, is EAGVAQSPRYKIIEKRQSVAFWCNPISGHATLYWYQQILGQGPKLLIQFQNNGVVDDSQLPKDRFSAERLKGVDSTLKIQPAKLEDSAVYLCASSLESWSGVKETQYFGPGTRLLVL.

This chain uses TRBV6-1 with TRBJ1-4; maybe TRBD1 (5 bases). Trimming pared 3 bases from V and 4 bases from J, leaving 15 bases between. The CDR3 has 16 amino acids. Germline lookup yields CDR1 MNHNS and CDR2 SASEGT. CDR3 amino acids: CASSDPTGRINEKLFF. The CDR3, as DNA: TGTGCCAGCAGTGATCCGACGGGGCGGATTAATGAAAAACTGTTTTTT.

J is TRBJ1-2 and V is TRBV7-8; a weak D match, TRBD1 (6 bases). Germline V gives CDR1 SGHVS, CDR2 FQNEAQ. With 2 bases removed from V and 0 bases from J, the gap between germline ends came to 16 bases. The CDR3 is 17 amino acids. CDR3 sequence (DNA): TGTGCCAGCAGCTTACTAACAAGGGACACAGCTAACTATGGCTACACCTTC. Translation: CASSLLTRDTANYGYTF.

The rearrangement joins TRBV28 to TRBJ1-4, with 9 bases aligning to TRBD1. This CDR3 spans 12 amino acids. Germline-derived CDR1 and CDR2 are MDHEN and SYDVKM. CDR3 coding DNA: TGTGCTACCGGGACAGGGACAGAAAAACTGTTTTTT. It translates to CATGTGTEKLFF. Looking up the rest from reference TRBV28 and TRBJ1-4 gives the full variable domain: DVKVTQSSRYLVKRTGEKVFLECVQDMDHENMFWYRQDPGLGLRLIYFSYDVKMKEKGDIPEGYSVSREKKERFSLILESASTNQTSMYLCATGTGTEKLFFGSGTQLSVL.

This clone occurred a few times. The V gene is TRBV7-9, the J gene TRBJ1-2; 12 nucleotides agree with TRBD1. The germline V gene has CDR1 SEHNR and CDR2 FQNEAQ (reference sequence). This CDR3 is built from 15 residues. V lost 4 bases to trimming and J lost 3 bases; unmatched junction nucleotides: 3. The CDR3 sequence: CASSSGTGGYYGYTF. The CDR3 DNA reads as TGTGCCAGCAGCTCGGGGACAGGGGGCTACTATGGCTACACCTTC.

The chain combines TRBV2 with TRBJ1-2; tentatively, D is TRBD1 (6 bases). The CDR3 consists of 15 residues. V was clipped by 7 bases and J by 2 bases, with 17 bases between them. The germline gives CDR1 SNHLY, CDR2 FYNNEI. The CDR3 DNA is TGTGCCAGCACGCACAGGGCCCTTAGAAACTATGGCTACACCTTC. Protein sequence: CASTHRALRNYGYTF.

This rearrangement joins TRBV7-2 to TRBJ2-7, with TRBD1 identical over 8 bases. This CDR3 has 15 amino acids. The germline V gene encodes CDR1 SGHTA and CDR2 FQGNSA. Trimming took 1 base from V and 3 from J; bases not matched to a gene: 5. CDR3 bases: TGTGCCAGCAGCTTAGGAGGGACAGGTTTCTACGAGCAGTACTTC. Encoded protein: CASSLGGTGFYEQYF.

The chain is built from TRBV7-2 and TRBJ2-2; D not resolved. The ends were cut back, 2 bases at V and 2 bases at J, with 0 bases in the middle. This CDR3 comprises 12 residues. Germline V gene data show CDR1 as SGHTA and CDR2 as FQGNSA. The CDR3 DNA is TGTGCCAGCAGCTTAAACACCGGGGAGCTGTTTTTT. Translated, it gives CASSLNTGELFF.